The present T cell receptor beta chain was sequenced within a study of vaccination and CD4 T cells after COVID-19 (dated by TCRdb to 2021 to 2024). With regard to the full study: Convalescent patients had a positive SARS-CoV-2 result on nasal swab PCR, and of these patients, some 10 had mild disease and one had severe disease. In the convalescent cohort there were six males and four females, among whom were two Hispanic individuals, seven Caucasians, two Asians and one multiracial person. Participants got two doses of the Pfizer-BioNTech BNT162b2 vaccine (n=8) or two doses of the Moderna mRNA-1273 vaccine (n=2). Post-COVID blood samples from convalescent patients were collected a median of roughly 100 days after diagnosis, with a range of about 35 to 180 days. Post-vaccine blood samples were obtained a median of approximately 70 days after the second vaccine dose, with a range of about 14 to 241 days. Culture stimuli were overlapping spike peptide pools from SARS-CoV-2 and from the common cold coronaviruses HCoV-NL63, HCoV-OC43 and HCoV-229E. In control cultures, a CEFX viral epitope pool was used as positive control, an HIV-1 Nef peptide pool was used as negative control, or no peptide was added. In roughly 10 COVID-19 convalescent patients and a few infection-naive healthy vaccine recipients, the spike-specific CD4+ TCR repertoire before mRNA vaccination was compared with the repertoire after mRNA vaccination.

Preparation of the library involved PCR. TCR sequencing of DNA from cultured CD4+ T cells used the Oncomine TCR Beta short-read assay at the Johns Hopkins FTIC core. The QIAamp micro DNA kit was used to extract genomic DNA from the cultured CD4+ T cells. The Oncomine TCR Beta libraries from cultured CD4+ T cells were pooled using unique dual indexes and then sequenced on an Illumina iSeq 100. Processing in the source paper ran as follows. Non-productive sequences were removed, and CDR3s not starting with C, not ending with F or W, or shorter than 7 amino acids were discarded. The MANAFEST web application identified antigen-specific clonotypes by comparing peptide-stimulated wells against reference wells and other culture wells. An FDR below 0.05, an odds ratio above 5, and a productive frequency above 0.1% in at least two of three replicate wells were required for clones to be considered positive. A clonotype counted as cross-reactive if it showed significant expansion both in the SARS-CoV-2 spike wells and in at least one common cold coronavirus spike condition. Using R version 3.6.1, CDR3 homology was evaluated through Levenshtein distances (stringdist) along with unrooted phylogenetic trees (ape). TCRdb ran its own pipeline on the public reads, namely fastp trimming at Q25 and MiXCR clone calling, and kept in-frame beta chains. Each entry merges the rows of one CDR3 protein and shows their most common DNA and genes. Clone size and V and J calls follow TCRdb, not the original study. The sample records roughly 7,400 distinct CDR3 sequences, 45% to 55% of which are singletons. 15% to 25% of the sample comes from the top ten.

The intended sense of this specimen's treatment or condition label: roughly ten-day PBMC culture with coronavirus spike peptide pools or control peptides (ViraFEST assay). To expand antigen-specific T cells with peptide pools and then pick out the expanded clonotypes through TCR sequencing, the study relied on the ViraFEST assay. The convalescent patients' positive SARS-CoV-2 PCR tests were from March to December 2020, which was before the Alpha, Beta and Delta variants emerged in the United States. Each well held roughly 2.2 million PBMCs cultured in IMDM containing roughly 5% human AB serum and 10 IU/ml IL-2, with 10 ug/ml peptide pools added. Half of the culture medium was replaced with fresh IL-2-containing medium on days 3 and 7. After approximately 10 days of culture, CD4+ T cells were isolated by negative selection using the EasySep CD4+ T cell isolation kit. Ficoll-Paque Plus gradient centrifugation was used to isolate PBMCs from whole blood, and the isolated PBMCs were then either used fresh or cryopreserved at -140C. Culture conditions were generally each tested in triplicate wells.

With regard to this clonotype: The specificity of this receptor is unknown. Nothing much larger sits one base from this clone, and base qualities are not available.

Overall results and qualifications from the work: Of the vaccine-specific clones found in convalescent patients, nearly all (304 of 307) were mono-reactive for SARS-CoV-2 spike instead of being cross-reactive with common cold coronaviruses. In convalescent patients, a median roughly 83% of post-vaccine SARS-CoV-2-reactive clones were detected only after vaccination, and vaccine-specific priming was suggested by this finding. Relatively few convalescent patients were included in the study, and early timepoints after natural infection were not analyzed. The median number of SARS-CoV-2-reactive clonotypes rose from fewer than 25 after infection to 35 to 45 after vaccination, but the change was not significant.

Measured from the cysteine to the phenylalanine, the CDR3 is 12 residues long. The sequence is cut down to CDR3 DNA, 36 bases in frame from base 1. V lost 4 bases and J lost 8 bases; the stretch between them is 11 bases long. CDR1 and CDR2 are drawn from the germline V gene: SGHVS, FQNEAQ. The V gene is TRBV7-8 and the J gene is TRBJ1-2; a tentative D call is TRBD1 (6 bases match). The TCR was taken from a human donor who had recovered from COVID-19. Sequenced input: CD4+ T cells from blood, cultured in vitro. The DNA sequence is TGTGCCAGCAGCTACGACAGGAGCGGCTACACCTTC. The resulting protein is CASSYDRSGYTF.